Given below is one T cell receptor beta chain in context. Its antigen remains unidentified. The sample comes from a study of Tregs in tolerant kidney transplant recipients. General study results and limits: Few patients were studied, so findings need validation in larger groups. Biological reproducibility was not directly addressed, but technical replication error appeared minimal. Tolerant patients' donor-specific Tregs expanded beyond overall Tregs, suggesting antigen-driven growth.

This table comes from immunoSEQ multiplex PCR, and its TCRdb copy is limited to in-frame clones, with some not included. The sample shows roughly 80,000 clones, roughly 91% of them seen only once. Recipients received nonmyeloablative bone marrow transplants from related graft donors, with transient mixed chimerism. CD4+CD25+CD127- Tregs, CD4+CD25- non-Tregs, CD4 and CD8 cells were sorted. The CDR3 contains 15 residues. The trim removed 5 bases at V and 0 bases at J, leaving 4 bases unmatched. In germline, CDR1 is MRHNA, CDR2 SNTAGT. This TCR was recovered from a human patient who received a combined kidney and bone marrow transplant. The graft donor may be the source of some T cells. Sequenced here: CD4+ T cells from blood (PBMCs), sampled 24 months after the transplant. The chain combines TRBV6-4 with TRBJ2-1; 7 nucleotides align to TRBD2. This CDR3 reads CASSLTGGSYNEQFF. In DNA, the CDR3 is TGTGCCAGCAGTTTAACGGGGGGCTCCTACAATGAGCAGTTCTTC.